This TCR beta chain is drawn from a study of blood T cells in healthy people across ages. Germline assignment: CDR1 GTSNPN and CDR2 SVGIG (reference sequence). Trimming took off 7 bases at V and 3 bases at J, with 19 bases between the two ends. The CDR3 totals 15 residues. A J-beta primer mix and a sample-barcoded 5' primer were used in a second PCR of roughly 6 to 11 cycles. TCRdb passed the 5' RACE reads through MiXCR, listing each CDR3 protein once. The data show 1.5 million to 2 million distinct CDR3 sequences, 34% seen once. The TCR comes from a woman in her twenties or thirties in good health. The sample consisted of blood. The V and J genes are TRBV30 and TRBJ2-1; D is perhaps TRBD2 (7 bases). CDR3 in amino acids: CASLRGGGSYNEQFF. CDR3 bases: TGTGCCTCCCTGAGAGGGGGGGGAAGCTACAATGAGCAGTTCTTC.